This T cell receptor beta chain was identified in a study of technical replicates of blood from several donors. This clone was detected once. The CDR3 sequence is 17 residues long. CDR1 and CDR2 (germline): LGHNA, YSLEER. V lost 1 base and J 3 bases, leaving 17 bases between the germline ends. Assay: immunoSEQ multiplex PCR; the TCRdb copy retains only in-frame clones and omits some. The profile covers roughly 80,000 clones, with about 94% appearing a single time and about 0.37% taken by the ten largest. The chain couples TRBV4-3 to TRBJ2-3; D possibly corresponds to TRBD2 (6 bases). The origin of this receptor is a human donor in good health. The sample was T cells isolated from PBMCs. CDR3 protein: CASSQGLVSIATDTQYF. CDR3 nucleotides: TGCGCCAGCAGCCAAGGACTAGTTTCAATCGCGACAGATACGCAGTATTTT.